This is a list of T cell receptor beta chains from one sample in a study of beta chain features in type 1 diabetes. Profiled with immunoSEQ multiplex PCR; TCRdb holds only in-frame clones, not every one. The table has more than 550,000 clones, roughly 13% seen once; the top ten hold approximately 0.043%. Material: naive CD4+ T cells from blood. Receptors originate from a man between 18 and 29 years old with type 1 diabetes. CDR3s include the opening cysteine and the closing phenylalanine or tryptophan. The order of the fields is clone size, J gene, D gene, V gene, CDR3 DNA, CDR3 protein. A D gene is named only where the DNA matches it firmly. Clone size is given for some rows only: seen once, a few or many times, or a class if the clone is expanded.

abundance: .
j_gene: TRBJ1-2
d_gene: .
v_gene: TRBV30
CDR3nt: TGTGCCTCCAGCGTGGGGCTACGTGGCTACACCTTC
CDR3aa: CASSVGLRGYTF

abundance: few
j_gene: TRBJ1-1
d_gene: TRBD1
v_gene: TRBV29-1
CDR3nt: TGCAGCGGCGGACAGGGTAACACTGAAGCTTTCTTT
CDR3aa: CSGGQGNTEAFF

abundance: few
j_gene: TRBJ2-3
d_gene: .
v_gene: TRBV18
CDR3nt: TGTGCCAGCTCACCAGGACATAAGGATACGCAGTATTTT
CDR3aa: CASSPGHKDTQYF

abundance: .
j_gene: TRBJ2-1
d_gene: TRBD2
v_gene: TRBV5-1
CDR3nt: TGCGCCAGCAGCTTGACTAGCGGGAGTAGCTATGAGCAGTTCTTC
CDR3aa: CASSLTSGSSYEQFF

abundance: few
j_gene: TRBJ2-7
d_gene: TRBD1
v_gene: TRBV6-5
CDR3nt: TGTGCCAGCAGTTACGGGGGACAGGCCGAGCAGTACTTC
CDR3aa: CASSYGGQAEQYF

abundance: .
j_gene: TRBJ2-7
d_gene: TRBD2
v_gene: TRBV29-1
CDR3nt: TGCAGCGTTGGGAATAGCGGGGATTACTACGAGCAGTACTTC
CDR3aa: CSVGNSGDYYEQYF

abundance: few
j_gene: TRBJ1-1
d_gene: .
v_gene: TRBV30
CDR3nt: TGTGCCTGGAGTGTACGAATTGGGAGGAGCCACGCCTTCTTT
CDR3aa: CAWSVRIGRSHAFF

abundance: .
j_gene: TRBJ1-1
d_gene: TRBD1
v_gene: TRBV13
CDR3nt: TGTGCCAGCAGCTCCCCACAGGGGAGGGCTTTCTTT
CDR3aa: CASSSPQGRAFF

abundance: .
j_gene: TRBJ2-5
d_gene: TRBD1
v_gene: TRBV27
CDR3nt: TGTGCCAGCAGTTTTGGGGACAGGGTGAGGGAGACCCAGTACTTC
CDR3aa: CASSFGDRVRETQYF

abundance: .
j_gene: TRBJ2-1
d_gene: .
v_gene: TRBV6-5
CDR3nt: TGTGCCAGCAGAGTTAGGGGGAAATACAATGAGCAGTTCTTC
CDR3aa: CASRVRGKYNEQFF

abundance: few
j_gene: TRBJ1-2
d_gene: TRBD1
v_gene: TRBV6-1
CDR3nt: TGTGCCAGCAGTGAAGAGGGGACAGGCCCGAACTATGGCTACACCTTC
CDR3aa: CASSEEGTGPNYGYTF

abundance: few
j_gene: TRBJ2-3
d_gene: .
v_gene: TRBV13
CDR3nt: TGTGCCAGCACTAGAGGTTTTCTAGGAAAACCAGATACGCAGTATTTT
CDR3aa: CASTRGFLGKPDTQYF

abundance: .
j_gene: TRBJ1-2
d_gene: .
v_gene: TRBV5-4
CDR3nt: TGTGCCAGCAGCGTACGTGGTACTCTTCCCTATGGCTACACCTTC
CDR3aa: CASSVRGTLPYGYTF

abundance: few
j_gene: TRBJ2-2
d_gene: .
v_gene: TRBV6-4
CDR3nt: TGTGCCAGCAGTGACTCCCCTAGCACCGCGAACACCGGGGAGCTGTTTTTT
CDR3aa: CASSDSPSTANTGELFF

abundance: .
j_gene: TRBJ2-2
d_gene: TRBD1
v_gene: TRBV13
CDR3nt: TGTGCCAGCAGCTTATTCACAGGGGGAAAGGCCGGGGAGCTGTTTTTT
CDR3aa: CASSLFTGGKAGELFF

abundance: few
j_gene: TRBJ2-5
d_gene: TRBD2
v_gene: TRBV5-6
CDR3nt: TGTGCCAGCAGCTTGGGGCGGGGGGAGACCCAGTACTTC
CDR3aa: CASSLGRGETQYF

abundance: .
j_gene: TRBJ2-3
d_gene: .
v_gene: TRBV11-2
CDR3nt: TGTGCCAGCAGCTTAGGGCCAAGAGGAGATACGCAGTATTTT
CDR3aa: CASSLGPRGDTQYF

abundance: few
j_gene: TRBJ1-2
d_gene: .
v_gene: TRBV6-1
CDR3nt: TGTGCCAGCAGTGAACAGGGTTATGGCTACACCTTC
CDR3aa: CASSEQGYGYTF

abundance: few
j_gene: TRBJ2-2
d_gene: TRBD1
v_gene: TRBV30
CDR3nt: TGTGCCTCGGGACAGGGAGGCACCGGGGAGCTGTTTTTT
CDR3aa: CASGQGGTGELFF

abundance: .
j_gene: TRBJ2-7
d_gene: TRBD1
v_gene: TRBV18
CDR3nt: TGTGCCAGCTCACCATCACAGGGGGCTACTTACGAGCAGTACTTC
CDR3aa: CASSPSQGATYEQYF

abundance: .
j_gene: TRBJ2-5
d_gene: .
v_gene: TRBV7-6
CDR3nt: TGTGCCAGCAGCTTAGCGAGGGAGACCCAGTACTTC
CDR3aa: CASSLARETQYF

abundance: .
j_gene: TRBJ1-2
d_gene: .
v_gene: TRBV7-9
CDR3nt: TGTGCCAGCATCGAATCTTGGGTACTTCTATTCGGCTACACCTTC
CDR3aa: CASIESWVLLFGYTF

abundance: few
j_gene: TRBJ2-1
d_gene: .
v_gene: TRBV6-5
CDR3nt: TGTGCCAGCAGGGGGGACTCAACTAAGCAGTTCTTC
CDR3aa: CASRGDSTKQFF

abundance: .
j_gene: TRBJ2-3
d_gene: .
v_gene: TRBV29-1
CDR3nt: TGCAGCGTTGGAGAGGGTACTAGCACAGATACGCAGTATTTT
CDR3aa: CSVGEGTSTDTQYF

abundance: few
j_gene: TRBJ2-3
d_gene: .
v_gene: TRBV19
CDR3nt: TGTGCCAGTAGTACCACAAGGCACTCGGCTAGCACAGATACGCAGTATTTT
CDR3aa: CASSTTRHSASTDTQYF

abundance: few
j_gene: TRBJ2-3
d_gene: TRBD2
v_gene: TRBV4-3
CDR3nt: TGCGCCAGCAGCCACGCGGTAGCGGGGGCCACAGATACGCAGTATTTT
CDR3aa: CASSHAVAGATDTQYF

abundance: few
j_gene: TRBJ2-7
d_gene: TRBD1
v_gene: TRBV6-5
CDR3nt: TGTGCCAGCAGAGAATGGACAGGGCCTGGATTGGAGCAGTACTTC
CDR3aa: CASREWTGPGLEQYF